The 21 T cell receptor beta chains presented below share a single source sample, sequenced in a study of shared clonotypes between healthy human individuals. TCRdb keeps only in-frame clones here, not all; method: immunoSEQ multiplex PCR. Here the sample spans fewer than 700,000 clones, roughly four fifths being singletons. Input material: PBMCs. These receptors were taken from a middle-aged woman in good health. Some clones in this sample may be carry-over from other donors' samples.

The chain is built from TRBV6-1 and TRBJ1-1, with D perhaps matching TRBD1 (6 bases). CDR3 length: 13 amino acids. Trimming shortened V by 6 bases and J by 5 bases, and 13 bases separated the two germline ends. Looked up from germline, CDR1 is MNHNS and CDR2 is SASEGT. The CDR3 protein is CASREGGWTEAFF. CDR3 bases: TGTGCCAGCAGGGAGGGGGGTTGGACTGAAGCTTTCTTT.

The chain couples TRBV4-3 to TRBJ2-7; D may correspond to TRBD1 or TRBD2 (5 bases each). The germline V and J ends were trimmed by 4 bases and 4 bases, with 20 bases remaining between them. This CDR3 contains 16 residues. Germline CDR1 is LGHNA and CDR2 is YSLEER. In DNA, the CDR3 is TGCGCCAGCAGCCCCTCGAAGGGGAGTCTGACTTACGAGCAGTACTTC. It translates to CASSPSKGSLTYEQYF.

The chain employs TRBV6-6 and TRBJ2-7, with a possible D match to TRBD1 (6 bases). The CDR3 loop spans 16 amino acids. Trimming shortened V by 6 bases and J by 4 bases, and 22 bases separated the two germline ends. Germline V CDR1 and CDR2: MNHNY, SVGAGI (reference sequence). The CDR3 DNA is TGTGCCAGCAGCCCACCTCGAACAGGGACCCAGTACGAGCAGTACTTC. It is translated as CASSPPRTGTQYEQYF.

V usage is TRBV5-1 and J usage is TRBJ2-1; no clear D. Germline-derived CDR1 and CDR2 are SGHRS and YFSETQ. V was clipped by 5 bases and J by 9 bases, with 21 bases between them. CDR3 length: 15 residues. CDR3 sequence reads: CASRISSQPSTEQFF. The CDR3 DNA reads TGCGCCAGCAGAATCAGCTCCCAGCCGAGTACTGAGCAGTTCTTC.

This clone has just a few counts. The rearrangement links TRBV5-1 to TRBJ2-7, with 8 bases matching TRBD1. This CDR3 spans 13 amino acids. Germline V CDR1 and CDR2: SGHRS, YFSETQ. V was clipped by 5 bases and J by 12 bases; unmatched bases: 13. The CDR3 protein is CASRPTGVVDPYF. CDR3 DNA: TGCGCCAGCAGGCCGACAGGGGTAGTTGATCCGTACTTC.

V and J are TRBV7-2 and TRBJ2-3, with a tentative D call TRBD1 (6 bases). This CDR3 is 14 amino acids long. With 5 bases removed from V and 0 bases from J, the gap between germline ends came to 9 bases. Per germline, CDR1 SGHTA and CDR2 FQGNSA. The CDR3: CASSAGASTDTQYF. For the CDR3, the DNA is TGTGCCAGCAGCGCAGGGGCCAGCACAGATACGCAGTATTTT. Full variable domain (missing parts from reference TRBV7-2 and TRBJ2-3): GAGVSQSPSNKVTEKGKDVELRCDPISGHTALYWYRQSLGQGLEFLIYFQGNSAPDKSGLPSDRFSAERTGGSVSTLTIQRTQQEDSAVYLCASSAGASTDTQYFGPGTRLTVL.

V and J are TRBV5-1 and TRBJ2-3; 8 nucleotides align to TRBD1. Unmatched junction bases numbered 11, after V lost 3 bases and J lost 5 bases. The CDR3 is 16 residues long. Germline lookup yields CDR1 SGHRS and CDR2 YFSETQ. The DNA for the CDR3 is TGCGCCAGCAGCTCCCCGGACAGGGAAGTCCGAGATACGCAGTATTTT. It encodes CASSSPDREVRDTQYF.

As to this clone: The sample carries other DNA sequences with the same CDR3. The chain has TRBV29-1 and TRBJ2-3; TRBD2 matches at 12 bases. This CDR3 has 15 residues. V lost 4 bases to trimming and J lost 0 bases; unmatched junction nucleotides: 2. Germline V gene sequence: CDR1 SQVTM, CDR2 ANQGSEA. CDR3 nucleotides: TGCAGCGTTGGCGGGACTAGCGGGAGCACAGATACGCAGTATTTT. Translating it yields CSVGGTSGSTDTQYF.

The CDR3 spells CASSYGYNYEQYF. In DNA, the CDR3 is TGTGCCAGCAGTTACGGCTACAACTACGAGCAGTACTTC. This sequence joins TRBV6-6 and TRBJ2-7; no definite D call. Between the trimmed V and J ends, which lost 2 bases and 3 bases, there was a span of 8 bases. The germline V gene encodes CDR1 MNHNY and CDR2 SVGAGI (reference sequence). The CDR3 runs 13 residues.

The genes are TRBV28 and TRBJ1-4; D is perhaps TRBD1 (6 bases). Trimming took 6 bases from V and 4 from J, leaving 15 bases between them. Germline V lookup: CDR1 MDHEN, CDR2 SYDVKM. The CDR3 is 15 amino acids. The CDR3 region has the DNA TGTGCCAGCAGGATCAGGGGCTATAATAATGAAAAACTGTTTTTT. Protein product: CASRIRGYNNEKLFF.

The chain joins TRBV9 to TRBJ2-7, with a tentative D call TRBD2 (7 bases). The CDR3 extends over 15 amino acids. Germline V CDR1 and CDR2: SGDLS, YYNGEE. Trimming left V 1 base short and J 1 base short, with 12 bases between. The CDR3 DNA reads as TGTGCCAGCAGCGTACTGGCGGGGGCGTCCTACGAGCAGTACTTC. Amino acid sequence: CASSVLAGASYEQYF.

J is TRBJ1-2 and V is TRBV28, with a weak D call TRBD1 (5 bases). The CDR3 is 14 amino acids. Per germline, CDR1 MDHEN and CDR2 SYDVKM. V lost 10 bases to trimming and J lost 5 bases, with 20 bases between them. The CDR3 DNA reads TGTGCCATACTAAACCGGGACGAATCATATGGCTACACCTTC. Translated, it gives CAILNRDESYGYTF.

The chain employs TRBV28 and TRBJ1-5; D might be TRBD1 (5 bases). Germline-derived CDR1 and CDR2 are MDHEN and SYDVKM. The length of the CDR3 is 17 residues. V was cut by 4 bases and J by 0 bases, with 16 bases left in between. DNA of the CDR3: TGTGCCAGCAGTTGGTCCCCGGGGCTCAATAGCAATCAGCCCCAGCATTTT. Its protein product is CASSWSPGLNSNQPQHF.

The rearrangement joins TRBV28 to TRBJ1-6, with no clear D. Germline lookup yields CDR1 MDHEN and CDR2 SYDVKM. The CDR3 spans 14 residues. V was trimmed by 6 bases and J by 7 bases, leaving 13 bases between them. CDR3 sequence: CASSLRRTNSPLHF. In DNA form, the CDR3 reads TGTGCCAGCAGCTTGAGACGGACCAATTCACCCCTCCACTTT.

The V gene is TRBV27, the J gene TRBJ1-1, with TRBD1 identical over 7 bases. The CDR3 loop spans 16 amino acids. Trimming at V came to 2 bases and at J to 1 base, leaving 7 bases not matched to a gene. Germline CDR1 and CDR2: MNHEY and SMNVEV (reference sequence). The CDR3 reads CASSLLGQVSNTEAFF. The CDR3 nucleotides read TGTGCCAGCAGTTTACTCGGACAGGTTTCGAACACTGAAGCTTTCTTT.

The CDR3 is CASSPTSGRQYF. Written as DNA, the CDR3 is TGTGCCAGCAGTCCTACTAGCGGGAGGCAGTACTTC. The V and J genes are TRBV6-6 and TRBJ2-7, with 11 bases fitting TRBD2. The CDR3 totals 12 residues. The V segment lost 5 bases and the J segment 9 bases; nucleotides outside the gene matches: 3. Germline V gene sequence: CDR1 MNHNY, CDR2 SVGAGI (reference sequence).

A single count supports this clone. The V gene is TRBV19, the J gene TRBJ2-2, with a possible D match to TRBD1 (6 bases). CDR1 LNHDA and CDR2 SQIVND come from the germline V gene (reference sequence). The CDR3 runs 17 residues. The V and J ends lost 6 bases and 6 bases respectively, with 23 bases between them. The CDR3 protein is CASSIYRRTALAGELFF. The CDR3 bases are TGTGCCAGTAGCATCTATAGGAGGACAGCCTTGGCCGGGGAGCTGTTTTTT. The full variable domain, with the rest looked up from reference TRBV19 and TRBJ2-2, is DGGITQSPKYLFRKEGQNVTLSCEQNLNHDAMYWYRQDPGQGLRLIYYSQIVNDFQKGDIAEGYSVSREKKESFPLTVTSAQKNPTAFYLCASSIYRRTALAGELFFGEGSRLTVL.

The rearrangement joins TRBV10-2 to TRBJ1-2; TRBD1 aligns across 7 bases. This CDR3 has 16 amino acids. V lost 7 bases, J lost 4 bases, and 15 bases stayed unmatched. Per germline, CDR1 WSHSY and CDR2 SAAADI. The CDR3 loop reads CASTRDRQGLGYGYTF. Written as DNA, the CDR3 is TGCGCCAGCACCCGCGATAGACAGGGACTGGGCTATGGCTACACCTTC.

The chain joins TRBV20-1 to TRBJ2-1, with TRBD2 matching over 7 bases. Germline V gene sequence: CDR1 DFQATT, CDR2 SNEGSKA (reference sequence). The CDR3 totals 11 residues. The V and J ends lost 6 bases and 9 bases, in that order; junction bases with no gene match: 5. Here the CDR3 DNA reads TGCAGTGCGAGGGAGGGTCCTGAGCAGTTCTTC. Protein product: CSAREGPEQFF.

This rearrangement joins TRBV2 to TRBJ1-1, with no clear D. CDR3 length: 14 amino acids. CDR1 SNHLY and CDR2 FYNNEI come from the germline V gene. Trimming cost V 4 bases and J 0 bases, with 9 bases left between them. The CDR3 region is CASSVGQLNTEAFF. The CDR3 DNA sequence: TGTGCCAGCAGTGTGGGCCAACTGAACACTGAAGCTTTCTTT.

V gene TRBV14 combines with J gene TRBJ2-7, with 14 positions matching TRBD2. Per the germline V gene, CDR1 is SGHDN and CDR2 is FVKESK. The CDR3 runs to 17 residues. Trimming took 0 bases from V and 4 from J; bases not matched to a gene: 5. CDR3 DNA: TGTGCCAGCAGCCAAGAGGGACTAGCGGGAGTCCATTACGAGCAGTACTTC. It specifies CASSQEGLAGVHYEQYF.